This paragraph covers one T cell receptor (beta chain) sequence. The sample comes from a study of cytotoxic CD8 clonotypes in ibrutinib-treated CLL. Method: immunoSEQ multiplex PCR; TCRdb's copy keeps in-frame clones and lacks some. The sample lists about 130,000 clones, approximately 83% occurring once. The V end lost 5 bases, the J end lost 3 bases, and 19 bases lay between the germline ends. The CDR3 totals 16 residues. Germline CDR1 is SEHNR and CDR2 is FQNEAQ (reference sequence). The sequence came from a human donor with chronic lymphocytic leukemia. Sequenced here: PBMCs, sampled after 24 months of ibrutinib treatment. This sequence joins TRBV7-9 and TRBJ1-2; D gene unclear. This CDR3 reads CASSPYRALGDYGYTF. As DNA, the CDR3 is TGTGCCAGCAGCCCCTACAGAGCCCTGGGTGACTATGGCTACACCTTC.